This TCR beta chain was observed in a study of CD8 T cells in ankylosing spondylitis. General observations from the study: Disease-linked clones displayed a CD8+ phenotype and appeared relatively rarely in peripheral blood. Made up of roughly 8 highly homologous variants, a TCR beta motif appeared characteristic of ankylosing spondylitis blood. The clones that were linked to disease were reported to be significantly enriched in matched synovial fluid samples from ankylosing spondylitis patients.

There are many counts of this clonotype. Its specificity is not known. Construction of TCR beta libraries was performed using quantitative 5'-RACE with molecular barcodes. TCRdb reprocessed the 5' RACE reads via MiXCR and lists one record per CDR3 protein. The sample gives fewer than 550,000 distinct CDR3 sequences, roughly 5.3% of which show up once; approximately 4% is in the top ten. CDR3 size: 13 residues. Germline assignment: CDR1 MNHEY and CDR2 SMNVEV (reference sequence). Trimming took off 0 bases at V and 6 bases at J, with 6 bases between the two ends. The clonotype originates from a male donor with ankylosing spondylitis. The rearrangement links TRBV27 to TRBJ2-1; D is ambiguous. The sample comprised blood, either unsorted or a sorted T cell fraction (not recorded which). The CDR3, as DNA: TGTGCCAGCAGTTTATCGAACGGCAATGAGCAGTTCTTC. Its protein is CASSLSNGNEQFF.